The clone carrying this T cell receptor (beta chain) appeared many times. The CDR3 spans 13 residues. After removal of 9 bases from V and 2 bases from J, the junction contained 7 bases not matched to a gene. Germline CDR1 SGHKS, CDR2 YYEKEE (reference sequence). Using its own MiXCR run on the 5' RACE reads, TCRdb lists one record per CDR3 protein. The sample holds roughly 90,000 distinct CDR3 sequences, 7.5% to 9% seen once. The data originate from a study of CD8 T cells in ankylosing spondylitis. This sequence was found in a male donor with ankylosing spondylitis or in good health (not recorded which). J is TRBJ1-1 and V is TRBV5-5; 7 bases map to TRBD1. Sequencing was done on a sample of blood, either unsorted or a sorted T cell fraction (not recorded which). Written as DNA, the CDR3 is TGTGCCACCGAGGGGACAGTCAACACTGAAGCTTTCTTT. This gives the protein CATEGTVNTEAFF.